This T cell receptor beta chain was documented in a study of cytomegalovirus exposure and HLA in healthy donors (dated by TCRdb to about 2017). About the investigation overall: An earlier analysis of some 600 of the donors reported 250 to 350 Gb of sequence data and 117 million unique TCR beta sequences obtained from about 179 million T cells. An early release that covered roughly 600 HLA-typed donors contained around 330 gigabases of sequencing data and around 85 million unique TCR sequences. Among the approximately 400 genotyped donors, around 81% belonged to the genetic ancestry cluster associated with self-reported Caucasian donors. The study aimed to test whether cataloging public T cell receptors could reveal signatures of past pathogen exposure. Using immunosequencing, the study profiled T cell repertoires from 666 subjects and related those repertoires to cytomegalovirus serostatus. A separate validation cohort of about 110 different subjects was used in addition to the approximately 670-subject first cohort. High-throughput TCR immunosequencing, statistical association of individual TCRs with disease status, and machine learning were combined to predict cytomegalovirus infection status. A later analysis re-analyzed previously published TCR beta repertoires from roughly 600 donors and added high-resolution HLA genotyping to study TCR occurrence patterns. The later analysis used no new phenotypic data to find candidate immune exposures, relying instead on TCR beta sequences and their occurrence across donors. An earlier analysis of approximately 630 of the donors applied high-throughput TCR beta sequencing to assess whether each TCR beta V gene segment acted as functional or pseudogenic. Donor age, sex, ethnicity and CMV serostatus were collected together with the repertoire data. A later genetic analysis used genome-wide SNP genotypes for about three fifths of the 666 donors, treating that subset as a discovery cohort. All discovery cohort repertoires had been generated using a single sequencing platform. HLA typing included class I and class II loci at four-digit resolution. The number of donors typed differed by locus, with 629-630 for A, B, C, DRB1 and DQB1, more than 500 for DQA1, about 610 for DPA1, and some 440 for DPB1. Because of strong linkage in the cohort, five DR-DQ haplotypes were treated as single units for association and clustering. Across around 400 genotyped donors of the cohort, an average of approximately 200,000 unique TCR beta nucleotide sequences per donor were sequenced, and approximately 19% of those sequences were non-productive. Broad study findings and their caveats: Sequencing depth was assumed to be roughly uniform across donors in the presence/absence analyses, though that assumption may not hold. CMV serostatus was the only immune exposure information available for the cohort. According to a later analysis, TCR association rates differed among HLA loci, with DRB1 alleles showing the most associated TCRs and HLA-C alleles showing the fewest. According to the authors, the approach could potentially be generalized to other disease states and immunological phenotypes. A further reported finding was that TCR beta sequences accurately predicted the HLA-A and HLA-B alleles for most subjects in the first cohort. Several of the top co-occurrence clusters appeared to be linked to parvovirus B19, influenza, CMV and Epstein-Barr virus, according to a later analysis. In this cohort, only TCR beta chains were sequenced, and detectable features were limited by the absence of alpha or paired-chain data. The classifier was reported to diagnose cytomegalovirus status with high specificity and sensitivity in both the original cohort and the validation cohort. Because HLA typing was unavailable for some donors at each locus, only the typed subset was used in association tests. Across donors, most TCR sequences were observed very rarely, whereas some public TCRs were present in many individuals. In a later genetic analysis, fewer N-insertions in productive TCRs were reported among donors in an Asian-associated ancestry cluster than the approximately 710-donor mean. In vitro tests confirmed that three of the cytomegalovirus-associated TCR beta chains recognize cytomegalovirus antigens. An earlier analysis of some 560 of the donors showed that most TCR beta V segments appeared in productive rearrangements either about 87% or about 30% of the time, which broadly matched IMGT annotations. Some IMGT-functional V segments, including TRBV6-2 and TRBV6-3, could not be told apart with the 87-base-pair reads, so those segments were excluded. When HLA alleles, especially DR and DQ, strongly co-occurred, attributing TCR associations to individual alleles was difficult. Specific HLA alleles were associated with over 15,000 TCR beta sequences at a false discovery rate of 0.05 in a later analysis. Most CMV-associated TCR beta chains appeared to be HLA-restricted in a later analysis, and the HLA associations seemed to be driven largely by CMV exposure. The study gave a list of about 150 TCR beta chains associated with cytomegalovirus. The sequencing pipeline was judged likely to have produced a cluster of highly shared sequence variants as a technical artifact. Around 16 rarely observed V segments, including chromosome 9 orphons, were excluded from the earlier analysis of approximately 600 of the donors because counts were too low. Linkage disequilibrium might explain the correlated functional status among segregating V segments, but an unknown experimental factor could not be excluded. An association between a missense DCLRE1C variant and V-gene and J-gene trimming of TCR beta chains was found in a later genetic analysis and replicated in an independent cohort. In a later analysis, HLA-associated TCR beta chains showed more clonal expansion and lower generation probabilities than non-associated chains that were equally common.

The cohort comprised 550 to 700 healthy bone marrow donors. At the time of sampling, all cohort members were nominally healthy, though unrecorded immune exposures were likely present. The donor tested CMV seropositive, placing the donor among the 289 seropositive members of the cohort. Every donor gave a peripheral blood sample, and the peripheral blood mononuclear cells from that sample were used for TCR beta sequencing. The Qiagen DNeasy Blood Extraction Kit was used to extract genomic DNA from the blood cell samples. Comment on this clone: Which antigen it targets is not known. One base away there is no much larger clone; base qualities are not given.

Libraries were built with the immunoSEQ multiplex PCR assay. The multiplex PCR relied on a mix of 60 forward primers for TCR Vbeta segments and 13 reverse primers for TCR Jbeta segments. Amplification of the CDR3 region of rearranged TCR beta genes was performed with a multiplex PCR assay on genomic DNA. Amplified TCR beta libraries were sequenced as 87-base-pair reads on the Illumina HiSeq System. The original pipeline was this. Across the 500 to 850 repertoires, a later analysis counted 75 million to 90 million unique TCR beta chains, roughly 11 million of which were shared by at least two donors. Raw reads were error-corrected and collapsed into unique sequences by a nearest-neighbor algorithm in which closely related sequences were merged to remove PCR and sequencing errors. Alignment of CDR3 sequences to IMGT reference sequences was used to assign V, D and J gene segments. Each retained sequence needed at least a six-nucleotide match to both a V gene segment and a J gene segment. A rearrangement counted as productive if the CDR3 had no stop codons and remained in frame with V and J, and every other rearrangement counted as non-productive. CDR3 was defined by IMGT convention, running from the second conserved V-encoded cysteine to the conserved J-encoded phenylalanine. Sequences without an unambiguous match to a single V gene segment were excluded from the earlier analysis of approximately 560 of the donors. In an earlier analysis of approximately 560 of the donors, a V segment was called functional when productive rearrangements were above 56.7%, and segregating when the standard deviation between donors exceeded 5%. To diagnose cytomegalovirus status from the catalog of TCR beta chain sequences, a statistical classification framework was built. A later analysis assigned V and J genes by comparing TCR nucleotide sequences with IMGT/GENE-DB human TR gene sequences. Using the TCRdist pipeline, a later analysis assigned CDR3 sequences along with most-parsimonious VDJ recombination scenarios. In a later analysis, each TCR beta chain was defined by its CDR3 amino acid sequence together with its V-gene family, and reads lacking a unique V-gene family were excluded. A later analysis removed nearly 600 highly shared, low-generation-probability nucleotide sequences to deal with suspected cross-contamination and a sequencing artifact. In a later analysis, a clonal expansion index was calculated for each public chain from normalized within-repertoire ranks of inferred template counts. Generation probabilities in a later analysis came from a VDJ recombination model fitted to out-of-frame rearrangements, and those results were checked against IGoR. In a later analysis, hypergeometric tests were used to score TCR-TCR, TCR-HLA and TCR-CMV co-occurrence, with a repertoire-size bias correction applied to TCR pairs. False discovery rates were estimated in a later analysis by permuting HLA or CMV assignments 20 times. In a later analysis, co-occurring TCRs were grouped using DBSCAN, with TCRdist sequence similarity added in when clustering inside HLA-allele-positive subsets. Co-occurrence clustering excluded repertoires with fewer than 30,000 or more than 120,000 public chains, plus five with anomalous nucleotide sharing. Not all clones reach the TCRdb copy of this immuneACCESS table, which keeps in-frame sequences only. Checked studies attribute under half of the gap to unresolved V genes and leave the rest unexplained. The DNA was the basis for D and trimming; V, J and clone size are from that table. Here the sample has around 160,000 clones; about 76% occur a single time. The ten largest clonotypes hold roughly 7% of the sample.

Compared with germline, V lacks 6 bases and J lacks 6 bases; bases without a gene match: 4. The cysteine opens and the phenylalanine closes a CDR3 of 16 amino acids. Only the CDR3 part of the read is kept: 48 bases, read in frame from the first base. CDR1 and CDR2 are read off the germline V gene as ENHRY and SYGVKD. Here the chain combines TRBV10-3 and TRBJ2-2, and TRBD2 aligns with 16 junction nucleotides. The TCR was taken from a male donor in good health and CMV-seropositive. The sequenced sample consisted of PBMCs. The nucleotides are TGTGCCATCAGGGGACTAGCGGGGGGGCTCGCCGGGGAGCTGTTTTTT. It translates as CAIRGLAGGLAGELFF.